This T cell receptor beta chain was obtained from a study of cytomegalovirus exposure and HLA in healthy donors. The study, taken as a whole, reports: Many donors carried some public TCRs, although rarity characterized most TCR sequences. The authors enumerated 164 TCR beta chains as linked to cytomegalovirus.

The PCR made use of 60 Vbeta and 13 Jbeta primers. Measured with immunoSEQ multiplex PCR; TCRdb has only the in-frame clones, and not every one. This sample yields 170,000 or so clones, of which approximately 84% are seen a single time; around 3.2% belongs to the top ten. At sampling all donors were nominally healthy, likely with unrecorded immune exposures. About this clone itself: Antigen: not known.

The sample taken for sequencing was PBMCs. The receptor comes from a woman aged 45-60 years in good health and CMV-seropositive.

The CDR3 DNA reads as TGTGCCAGCAGCTTAGGTCGTCCGGTCACCGGGGAGCTGTTTTTT. Amino acid sequence: CASSLGRPVTGELFF. This chain uses TRBV7-9 with TRBJ2-2; D not resolved. V was shortened by 1 base and J by 4 bases, with 10 bases between the two germline ends. This CDR3 is built from 15 residues. Germline CDR1 and CDR2: SEHNR and FQNEAQ (reference sequence).